A single sample gave rise to the 10 T cell receptor beta chains below, sequenced in a study of cytomegalovirus exposure and HLA in healthy donors. Vbeta (60) and Jbeta (13) primers were used in the PCR. The data were produced by immunoSEQ multiplex PCR, yet TCRdb's version contains in-frame clones alone and is incomplete. The sample contains 150,000 to 200,000 clones, roughly 77% of which appear only once. The sequenced material came from PBMCs. The receptor set was obtained from a man younger than 30 in good health and CMV-seropositive.

J is TRBJ1-2 and V is TRBV18, with D perhaps matching TRBD1 (6 bases). The germline CDR1 and CDR2 sequences are KGHSH and LQKENI. The CDR3 totals 14 residues. Trimming left V 3 bases short and J 8 bases short, with 16 bases between. The CDR3 loop reads CASSPQDSTGGYTF. The CDR3 nucleotides read TGTGCCAGCTCACCCCAGGACAGCACGGGCGGCTACACCTTC.

The V gene is TRBV6-6, the J gene TRBJ2-7; the match to TRBD2 covers 7 bases. CDR1 is MNHNY and CDR2 is SVGAGI in the germline V gene (reference sequence). The CDR3 extends over 14 amino acids. Trimming took 7 bases from V and 5 from J; bases not matched to a gene: 11. In DNA, the CDR3 is TGTGCCAGCACCCACGGGGAGGGAACCAACGAGCAGTACTTC. Translation: CASTHGEGTNEQYF.

The chain is built from TRBV6-5 and TRBJ1-1; unclear D gene. V was cut by 6 bases and J by 2 bases, with 13 bases left in between. CDR1 is MNHEY, CDR2 SVGAGI, per germline. The CDR3 loop spans 14 amino acids. The CDR3 reads CASSPFGGNTEAFF. The CDR3 region has the DNA TGTGCCAGCAGCCCCTTTGGAGGTAACACTGAAGCTTTCTTT.

J is TRBJ2-5 and V is TRBV11-2, with D perhaps TRBD2 (6 bases). The CDR3 is made up of 19 amino acids. Germline V gene data show CDR1 as SGHAT and CDR2 as FQNNGV. The V end was cut by 5 bases, the J end by 3 bases, with 28 bases between. This CDR3 reads CASSPVRWGAGPPEETQYF. The CDR3 DNA follows: TGTGCCAGCAGCCCCGTAAGATGGGGTGCGGGACCTCCCGAAGAGACCCAGTACTTC.

The rearrangement links TRBV5-8 to TRBJ2-7, with 7 bases lining up with TRBD1. The junction had 6 bases not matched to a gene; V was cut back by 5 bases and J by 4 bases. CDR3 length: 13 amino acids. Germline values: CDR1 SGHTS, CDR2 YDEGEE. Here the CDR3 reads CASSRGQSYEQYF. The DNA of the CDR3 is TGTGCCAGCAGTAGGGGACAGTCTTACGAGCAGTACTTC.

The chain combines TRBV2 with TRBJ2-3, with 8 bases fitting TRBD2. Per the germline V gene, CDR1 is SNHLY and CDR2 is FYNNEI. The CDR3 totals 18 residues. Losses at the gene ends were 1 base for V and 0 bases for J; bases not matched to a gene: 9. The CDR3 is CASSEDPGGGKSTDTQYF. The CDR3 DNA sequence: TGTGCCAGCAGTGAAGACCCCGGGGGGGGCAAGAGCACAGATACGCAGTATTTT.

V is TRBV5-1 and J is TRBJ1-5; D unresolved. Germline CDR1 and CDR2: SGHRS and YFSETQ. This CDR3 contains 14 residues. The germline V and J ends were trimmed by 5 bases and 3 bases, with 12 bases remaining between them. The CDR3 spells CASSENPVNQPQHF. For the CDR3, the DNA is TGCGCCAGCAGTGAGAATCCCGTCAATCAGCCCCAGCATTTT.

This chain's CDR3 is CSAAIDEQFF. Here the CDR3 DNA reads TGCAGTGCCGCGATTGATGAGCAGTTCTTC. The chain joins TRBV20-1 to TRBJ2-1; D not certain. Trimming removed 6 bases from V and 8 bases from J, with 8 bases in between. Germline values: CDR1 DFQATT, CDR2 SNEGSKA (reference sequence). This CDR3 spans 10 amino acids.

The chain couples TRBV7-9 to TRBJ1-4, with D perhaps matching TRBD1 (5 bases). This CDR3 is 14 amino acids long. Germline V gene sequence: CDR1 SEHNR, CDR2 FQNEAQ (reference sequence). Trimming removed 2 bases from V and 8 bases from J, with 12 bases in between. CDR3 coding DNA: TGTGCCAGCAGCTTACAGGGTGGAGGGGAAAAACTGTTTTTT. Amino acids: CASSLQGGGEKLFF.

The rearrangement uses TRBV10-2 and TRBJ2-7; 9 nucleotides agree with TRBD1. CDR1 and CDR2 (germline): WSHSY, SAAADI. The CDR3 is made up of 15 amino acids. V shed 4 bases, J shed 2 bases, and the junction held 6 bases outside the gene matches. This chain's CDR3 is CASSGGQGYPYEQYF. For the CDR3, the DNA is TGCGCCAGCAGTGGAGGACAGGGGTATCCCTACGAGCAGTACTTC.